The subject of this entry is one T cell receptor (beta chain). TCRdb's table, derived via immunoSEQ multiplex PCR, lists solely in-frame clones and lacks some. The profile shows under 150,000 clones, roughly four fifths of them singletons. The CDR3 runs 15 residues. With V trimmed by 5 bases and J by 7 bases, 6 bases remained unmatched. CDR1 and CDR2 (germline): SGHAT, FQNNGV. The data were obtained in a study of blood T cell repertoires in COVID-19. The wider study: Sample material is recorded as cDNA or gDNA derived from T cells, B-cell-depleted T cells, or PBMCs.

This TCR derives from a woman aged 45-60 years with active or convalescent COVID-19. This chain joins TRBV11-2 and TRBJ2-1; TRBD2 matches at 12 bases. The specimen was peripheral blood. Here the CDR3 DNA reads TGTGCCAGCAGCCGGACTAGCGGGACATCTAATGAGCAGTTCTTC. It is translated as CASSRTSGTSNEQFF.